The 5 T cell receptor beta chains below all came from one sample that was sequenced in a study of blood T cell repertoires in COVID-19. TCRdb keeps only in-frame clones here, not all; method: immunoSEQ multiplex PCR. The data contain 250,000 to 300,000 clones, approximately 90% of them singletons. The material sequenced was peripheral blood. The receptors derive from a man aged 18 to 30 with active or convalescent COVID-19.

The V and J genes are TRBV24-1 and TRBJ1-5, with 7 nucleotides matching TRBD1. Germline assignment: CDR1 KGHDR and CDR2 SFDVKD. The J segment lost 12 bases and the V segment lost 4 bases, leaving 11 bases of the junction unmatched. This CDR3 is 14 amino acids long. The CDR3 reads CATSDDRAPRSQHF. The CDR3 region has the DNA TGTGCCACCAGTGACGACAGGGCTCCTCGGAGCCAGCATTTT.

The rearrangement joins TRBV12-3 or TRBV12-4 to TRBJ1-1, with unresolved D. The CDR3 contains 13 residues. V was clipped by 3 bases and J by 8 bases, with 13 bases between them. The CDR3 loop is CASSLFLGFEAFF. The DNA for the CDR3 is TGTGCCAGCAGTTTGTTTCTCGGGTTCGAAGCTTTCTTT.

The J gene is TRBJ1-2, the V gene TRBV19, with D perhaps TRBD1 (6 bases). Trimming took off 5 bases at V and 8 bases at J, with 18 bases between the two ends. The CDR3 totals 14 residues. CDR1 and CDR2 from the germline V gene are LNHDA and SQIVND (reference sequence). The CDR3 DNA reads TGTGCCAGTAGTCCCACACAGGGTAATCAAGGCTACACCTTC. It yields the protein CASSPTQGNQGYTF.

V is TRBV28 and J is TRBJ1-2; D remains ambiguous. The germline V gene has CDR1 MDHEN and CDR2 SYDVKM. This CDR3 comprises 14 residues. The V end was cut by 3 bases, the J end by 4 bases, with 12 bases between. The CDR3: CASSFPGRLYGYTF. The CDR3 bases are TGTGCCAGCAGTTTCCCGGGAAGGCTCTATGGCTACACCTTC.

J is TRBJ1-2 and V is TRBV5-6; D possibly corresponds to TRBD1 (6 bases). In germline, CDR1 is SGHDT, CDR2 YYEEEE. V dropped 4 bases and J dropped 7 bases, with 14 bases sitting between them. The CDR3 sequence is 13 residues long. DNA of the CDR3: TGTGCCAGCAGCGAGACAGGATTGAGTGGCTACACCTTC. It encodes CASSETGLSGYTF.